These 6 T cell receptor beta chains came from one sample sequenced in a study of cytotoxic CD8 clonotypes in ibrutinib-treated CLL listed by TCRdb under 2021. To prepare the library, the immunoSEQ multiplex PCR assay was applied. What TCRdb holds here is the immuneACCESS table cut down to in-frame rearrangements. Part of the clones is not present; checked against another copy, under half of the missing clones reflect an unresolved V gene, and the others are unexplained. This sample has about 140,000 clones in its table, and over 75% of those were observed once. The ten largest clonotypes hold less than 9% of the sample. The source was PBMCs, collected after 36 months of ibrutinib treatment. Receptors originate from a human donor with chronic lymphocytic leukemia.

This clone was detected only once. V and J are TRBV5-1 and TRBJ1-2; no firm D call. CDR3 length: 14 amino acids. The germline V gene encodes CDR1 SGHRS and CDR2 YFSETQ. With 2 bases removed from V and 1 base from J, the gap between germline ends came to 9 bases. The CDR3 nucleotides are TGCGCCAGCAGCTTAAGCGTACTTAACTATGGCTACACCTTC. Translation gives CASSLSVLNYGYTF.

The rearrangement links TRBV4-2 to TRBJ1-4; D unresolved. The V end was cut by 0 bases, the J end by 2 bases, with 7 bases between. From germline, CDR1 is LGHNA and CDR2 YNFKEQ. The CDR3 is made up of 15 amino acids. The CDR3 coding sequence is TGTGCCAGCAGCCAAGAGGGCGATACTAATGAAAAACTGTTTTTT. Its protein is CASSQEGDTNEKLFF.

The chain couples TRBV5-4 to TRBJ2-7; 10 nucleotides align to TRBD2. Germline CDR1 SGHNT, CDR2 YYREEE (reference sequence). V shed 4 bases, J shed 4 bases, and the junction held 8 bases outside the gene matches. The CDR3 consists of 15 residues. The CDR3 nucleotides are TGTGCCAGCAGCCCTAGCGGGGGACGCCAATACGAGCAGTACTTC. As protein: CASSPSGGRQYEQYF.

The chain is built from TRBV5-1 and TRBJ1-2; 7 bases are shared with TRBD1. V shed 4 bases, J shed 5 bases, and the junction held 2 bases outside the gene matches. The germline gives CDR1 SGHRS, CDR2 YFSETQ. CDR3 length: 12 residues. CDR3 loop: CASSPTGYGYTF. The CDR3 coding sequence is TGCGCCAGCAGCCCGACAGGGTATGGCTACACCTTC.

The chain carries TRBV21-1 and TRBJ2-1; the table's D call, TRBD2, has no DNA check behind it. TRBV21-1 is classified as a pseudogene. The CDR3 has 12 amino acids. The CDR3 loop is CASSKDSNEQFF. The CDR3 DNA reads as TGTGCCAGCAGCAAGGACTCAAATGAGCAGTTCTTC.

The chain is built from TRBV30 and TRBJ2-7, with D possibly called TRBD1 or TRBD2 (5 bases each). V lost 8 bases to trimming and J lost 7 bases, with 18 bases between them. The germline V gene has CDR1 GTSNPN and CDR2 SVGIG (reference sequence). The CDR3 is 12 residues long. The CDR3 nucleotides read TGTGCCCGAGGGACCAACTTACGGGAGCAGTACTTC. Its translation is CARGTNLREQYF. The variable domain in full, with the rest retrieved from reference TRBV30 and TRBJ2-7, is SQTIHQWPATLVQPVGSPLSLECTVEGTSNPNLYWYRQAAGRGLQLLFYSVGIGQISSEVPQNLSASRPQDRQFILSSKKLLLSDSGFYLCARGTNLREQYFGPGTRLTVT.